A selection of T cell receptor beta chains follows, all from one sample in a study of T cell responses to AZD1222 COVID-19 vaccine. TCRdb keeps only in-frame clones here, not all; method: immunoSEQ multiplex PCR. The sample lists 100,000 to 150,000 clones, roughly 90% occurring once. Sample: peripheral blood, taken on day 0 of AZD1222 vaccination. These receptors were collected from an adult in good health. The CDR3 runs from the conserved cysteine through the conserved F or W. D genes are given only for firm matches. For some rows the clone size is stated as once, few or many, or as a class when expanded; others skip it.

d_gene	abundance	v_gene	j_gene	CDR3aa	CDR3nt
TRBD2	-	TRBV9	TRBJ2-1	CASSATSGSYNEQFF	TGTGCCAGCAGCGCGACTAGCGGGTCCTACAATGAGCAGTTCTTC
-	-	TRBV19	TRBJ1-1	CASSPQRGGRTEAFF	TGTGCCAGTAGTCCCCAGAGGGGGGGTAGGACTGAAGCTTTCTTT
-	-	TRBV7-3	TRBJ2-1	CASSRSASYNEQFF	TGTGCCAGCAGCCGTAGCGCCTCCTACAATGAGCAGTTCTTC
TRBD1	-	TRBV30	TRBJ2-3	CAWSFGQGSTDTQYF	TGTGCCTGGAGTTTTGGACAGGGAAGCACAGATACGCAGTATTTT
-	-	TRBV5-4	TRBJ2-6	CASSLGKPGHPSGANVLTF	TGTGCCAGCAGCTTAGGCAAGCCGGGACACCCCTCTGGGGCCAACGTCCTGACTTTC
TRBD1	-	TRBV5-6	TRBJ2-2	CASSWEHRDRVAGELFF	TGTGCCAGCAGCTGGGAACACCGGGACAGGGTCGCCGGGGAGCTGTTTTTT
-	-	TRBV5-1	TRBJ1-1	CASSLEGDLGAFF	TGCGCCAGCAGCTTGGAAGGGGATTTAGGAGCTTTCTTT
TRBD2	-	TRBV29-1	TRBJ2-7	CSATSGVLAGYEQYF	TGCAGCGCTACTTCGGGAGTATTAGCGGGCTACGAGCAGTACTTC
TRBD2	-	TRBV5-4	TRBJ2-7	CASSLGGGSPYEQYF	TGTGCCAGCAGCTTGGGCGGCGGGAGCCCCTACGAGCAGTACTTC
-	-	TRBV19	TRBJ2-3	CASSTRSSDTQYF	TGTGCCAGTAGTACCCGGAGTTCGGATACGCAGTATTTT
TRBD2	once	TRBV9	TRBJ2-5	CASSVDNAGEGQAQYF	TGTGCCAGCAGCGTAGATAATGCGGGGGAGGGCCAAGCCCAGTACTTC
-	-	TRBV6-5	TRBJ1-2	CASSLKGGTYGYTF	TGTGCCAGCAGTCTCAAAGGGGGGACCTATGGCTACACCTTC
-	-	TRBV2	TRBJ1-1	CASSPEQTEAFF	TGTGCCAGCAGCCCGGAACAAACTGAAGCTTTCTTT